The rows below give T cell receptor beta chains drawn from one sample of a study of shared clonotypes between healthy human individuals. Method: immunoSEQ multiplex PCR; TCRdb's copy keeps in-frame clones and lacks some. The sample shows about 2.1 million clones, over 85% of them seen only once. Material for sequencing was naive CD8+ T cells from PBMCs. These receptors originate from a man aged 18 to 29 in good health. Some clones in this sample may be carry-over from other donors' samples. Both conserved end residues are part of each CDR3.

J: TRBJ2-7; V: TRBV7-9; CDR3: CASSFEASYEQYF
J: TRBJ2-7; V: TRBV5-1; CDR3: CASSLEDPGHEQYF
J: TRBJ2-7; V: TRBV6-6; CDR3: CASSYSRLNEQYF
J: TRBJ1-1; V: TRBV7-9; CDR3: CASSLVGEVDAFF
J: TRBJ2-2; V: TRBV29-1; CDR3: CSGRERDTGELFF
J: TRBJ2-1; V: TRBV13; CDR3: CASSFGLAGELHEQFF
J: TRBJ1-1; V: TRBV19; CDR3: CASGPGQFFSEDTEAFF
J: TRBJ2-7; V: TRBV7-2; CDR3: CASSLYGYEQYF
J: TRBJ1-4; V: TRBV4-3; CDR3: CASSRGSGANEKLFF
J: TRBJ2-7; V: TRBV30; CDR3: CAWTVQGGHEQYF
J: TRBJ1-5; V: TRBV7-9; CDR3: CASTLNSNQPQHF
J: TRBJ1-1; V: TRBV9; CDR3: CASSETGNSNTEAFF
J: TRBJ2-7; V: TRBV27; CDR3: CASSPILAGTGEQYF
J: TRBJ2-1; V: TRBV6-5; CDR3: CASSFSGGNEQFF
J: TRBJ2-7; V: TRBV2; CDR3: CASSEGRGLNEQYF
J: TRBJ2-1; V: TRBV6-5; CDR3: CASSVLAGYEQFF
J: TRBJ2-1; V: TRBV7-9; CDR3: CASSLSAGQYNEQFF
J: TRBJ2-1; V: TRBV2; CDR3: CASRDSGSNNEQFF
J: TRBJ2-2; V: TRBV9; CDR3: CASSSPLAGGPVKGELFF
J: TRBJ2-1; V: TRBV7-3; CDR3: CASSLLAGEYNEQFF
J: TRBJ2-1; V: TRBV6-4; CDR3: CASSYTEYNEQFF
J: TRBJ2-4; V: TRBV4-3; CDR3: CASSQGKGLAKNIQYF
J: TRBJ2-5; V: TRBV27; CDR3: CASSLDRVGETQYF
J: TRBJ2-3; V: TRBV19; CDR3: CASSVGVTDTQYF
J: TRBJ2-7; V: TRBV27; CDR3: CASTPGAGGTYEQYF
J: TRBJ1-2; V: TRBV6-5; CDR3: CASGQEYGYTF
J: TRBJ1-5; V: TRBV14; CDR3: CASSQGVRQPQHF
J: TRBJ1-5; V: TRBV6-1; CDR3: CASREGTRGKGHQPQHF
J: TRBJ2-1; V: TRBV7-3; CDR3: CASSLGNPGAGAYNEQFF
J: TRBJ2-3; V: TRBV7-9; CDR3: CASSSPAEDSRTDTQYF
J: TRBJ2-3; V: TRBV7-6; CDR3: CASSLPAGKLTGTQYF
J: TRBJ2-1; V: TRBV6-5; CDR3: CASSYDSGTGTQFF
J: TRBJ1-1; V: TRBV9; CDR3: CASSAPQTETNTEAFF
J: TRBJ1-1; V: TRBV28; CDR3: CASSLPQDYVAEAFF
J: TRBJ2-3; V: TRBV28; CDR3: CASSLLGQNTDTQYF
J: TRBJ2-7; V: TRBV7-9; CDR3: CASSSPGSPTSNEQYF
J: TRBJ1-1; V: TRBV2; CDR3: CASSGVGGTGPPHTEAFF
J: TRBJ2-7; V: TRBV11-2; CDR3: CASSLFSPGLPKEQYF
J: TRBJ2-7; V: TRBV5-1; CDR3: CASSLVQGGHEQYF
J: TRBJ2-1; V: TRBV4-3; CDR3: CASSQVTREGSYNEQFF
J: TRBJ1-2; V: TRBV4-1; CDR3: CASSHRKGYYGYTF
J: TRBJ2-1; V: TRBV29-1; CDR3: CSLAAGEAYNEQFF
J: TRBJ2-5; V: TRBV9; CDR3: CASSVHGQGETQYF
J: TRBJ1-1; V: TRBV9; CDR3: CASSGPENTEAFF
J: TRBJ2-1; V: TRBV9; CDR3: CASSASGKFSYNEQFF
J: TRBJ2-7; V: TRBV7-8; CDR3: CASSPDRGYEQYF
J: TRBJ2-7; V: TRBV28; CDR3: CASSFGLARRMGVYEQYF
J: TRBJ1-2; V: TRBV5-1; CDR3: CASSAKGHLDYGYTF
J: TRBJ2-1; V: TRBV30; CDR3: CAWRKTLANEQFF
J: TRBJ2-1; V: TRBV5-6; CDR3: CASSSRDRAKDEQFF
J: TRBJ2-2; V: TRBV9; CDR3: CASSAGPRNTGELFF